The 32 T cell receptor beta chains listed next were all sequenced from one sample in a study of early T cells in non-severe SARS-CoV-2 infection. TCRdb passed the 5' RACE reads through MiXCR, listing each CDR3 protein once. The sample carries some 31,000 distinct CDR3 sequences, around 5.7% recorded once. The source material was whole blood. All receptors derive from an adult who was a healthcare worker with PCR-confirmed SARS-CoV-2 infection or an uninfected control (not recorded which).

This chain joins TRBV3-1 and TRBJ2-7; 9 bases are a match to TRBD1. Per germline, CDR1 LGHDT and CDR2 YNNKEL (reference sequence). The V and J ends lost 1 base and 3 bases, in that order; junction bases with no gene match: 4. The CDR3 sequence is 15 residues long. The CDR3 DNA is TGTGCCAGCAGCCAAGGGACAGGGGCTTACTACGAGCAGTACTTC. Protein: CASSQGTGAYYEQYF.

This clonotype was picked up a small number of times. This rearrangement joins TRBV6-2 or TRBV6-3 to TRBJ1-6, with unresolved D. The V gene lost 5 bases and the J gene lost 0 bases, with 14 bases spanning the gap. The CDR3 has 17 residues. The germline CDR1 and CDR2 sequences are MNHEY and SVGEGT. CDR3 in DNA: TGTGCCAGCAGTCCCCGCGGTGAAAGCTCCTATAATTCACCCCTCCACTTT. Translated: CASSPRGESSYNSPLHF.

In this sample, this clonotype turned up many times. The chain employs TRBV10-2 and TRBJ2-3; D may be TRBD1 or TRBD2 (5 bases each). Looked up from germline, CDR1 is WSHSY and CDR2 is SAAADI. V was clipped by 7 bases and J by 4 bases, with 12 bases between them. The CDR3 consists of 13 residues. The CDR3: CASTLGTADTQYF. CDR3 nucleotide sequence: TGCGCCAGCACTCTCGGGACCGCAGATACGCAGTATTTT.

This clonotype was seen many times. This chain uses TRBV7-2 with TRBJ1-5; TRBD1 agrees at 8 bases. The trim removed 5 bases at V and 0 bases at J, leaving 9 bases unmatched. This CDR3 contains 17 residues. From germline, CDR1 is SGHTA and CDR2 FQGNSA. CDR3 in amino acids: CASSAGTGPYSNQPQHF. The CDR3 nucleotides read TGTGCCAGCAGCGCCGGGACAGGACCTTATAGCAATCAGCCCCAGCATTTT.

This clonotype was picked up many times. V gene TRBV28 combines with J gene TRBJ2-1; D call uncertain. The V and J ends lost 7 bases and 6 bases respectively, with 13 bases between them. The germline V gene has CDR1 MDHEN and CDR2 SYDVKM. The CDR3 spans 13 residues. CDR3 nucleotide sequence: TGTGCCAGCACCTCCTGGGGTATCAATGAGCAGTTCTTC. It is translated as CASTSWGINEQFF. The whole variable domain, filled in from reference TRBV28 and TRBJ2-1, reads DVKVTQSSRYLVKRTGEKVFLECVQDMDHENMFWYRQDPGLGLRLIYFSYDVKMKEKGDIPEGYSVSREKKERFSLILESASTNQTSMYLCASTSWGINEQFFGPGTRLTVL.

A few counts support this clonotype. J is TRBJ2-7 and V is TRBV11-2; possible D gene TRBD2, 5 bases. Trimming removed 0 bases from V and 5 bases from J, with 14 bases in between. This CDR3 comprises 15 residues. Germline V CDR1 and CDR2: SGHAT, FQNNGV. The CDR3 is CASSLESGPGNEQYV. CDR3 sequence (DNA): TGTGCCAGCAGCTTAGAATCTGGACCGGGGAACGAGCAGTACGTC.

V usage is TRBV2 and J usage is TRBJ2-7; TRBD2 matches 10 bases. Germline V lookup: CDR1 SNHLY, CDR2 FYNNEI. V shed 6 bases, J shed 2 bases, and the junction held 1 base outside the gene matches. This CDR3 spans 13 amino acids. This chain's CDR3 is CASRLAGAYEQYF. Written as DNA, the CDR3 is TGTGCCAGCAGGCTAGCGGGAGCCTACGAGCAGTACTTC.

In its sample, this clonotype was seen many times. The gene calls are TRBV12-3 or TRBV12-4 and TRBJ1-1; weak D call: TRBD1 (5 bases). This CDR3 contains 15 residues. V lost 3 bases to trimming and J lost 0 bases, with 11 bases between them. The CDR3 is CASSFGAAMNTEAFF. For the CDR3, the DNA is TGTGCCAGCAGTTTCGGGGCAGCTATGAACACTGAAGCTTTCTTT.

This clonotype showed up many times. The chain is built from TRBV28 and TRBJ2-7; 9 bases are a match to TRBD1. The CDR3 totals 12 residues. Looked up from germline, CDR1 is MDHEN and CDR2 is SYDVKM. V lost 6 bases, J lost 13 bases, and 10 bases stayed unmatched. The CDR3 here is CASRIGTGQGYF. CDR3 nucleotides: TGTGCCAGCAGGATCGGCACGGGACAGGGATACTTC.

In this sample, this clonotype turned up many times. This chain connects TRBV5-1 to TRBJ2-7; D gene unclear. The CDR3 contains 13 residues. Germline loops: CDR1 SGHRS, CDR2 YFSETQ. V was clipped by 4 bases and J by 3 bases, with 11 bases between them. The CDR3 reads CASSPRGVYEQYF. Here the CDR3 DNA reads TGCGCCAGCAGCCCACGTGGGGTCTACGAGCAGTACTTC.

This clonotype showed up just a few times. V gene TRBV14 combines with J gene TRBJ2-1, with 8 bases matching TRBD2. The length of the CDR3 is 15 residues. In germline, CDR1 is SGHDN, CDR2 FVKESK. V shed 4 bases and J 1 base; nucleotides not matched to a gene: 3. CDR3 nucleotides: TGTGCCAGCAGCCCTTTAGCGGGATCCTACAATGAGCAGTTCTTC. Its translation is CASSPLAGSYNEQFF.

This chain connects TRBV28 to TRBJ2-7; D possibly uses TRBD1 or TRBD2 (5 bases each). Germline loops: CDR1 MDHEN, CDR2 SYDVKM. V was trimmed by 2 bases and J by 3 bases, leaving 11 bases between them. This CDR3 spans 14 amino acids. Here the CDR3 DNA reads TGTGCCAGCAGTTTAGGGGGTCGGAGCTACGAGCAGTACTTC. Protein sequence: CASSLGGRSYEQYF.

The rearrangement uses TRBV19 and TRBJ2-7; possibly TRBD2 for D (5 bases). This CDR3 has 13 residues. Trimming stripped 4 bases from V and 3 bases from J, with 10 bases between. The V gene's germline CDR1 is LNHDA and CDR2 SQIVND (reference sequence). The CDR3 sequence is CASSKGSNYEQYV. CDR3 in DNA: TGTGCCAGTAGTAAAGGGAGCAACTACGAGCAGTACGTC.

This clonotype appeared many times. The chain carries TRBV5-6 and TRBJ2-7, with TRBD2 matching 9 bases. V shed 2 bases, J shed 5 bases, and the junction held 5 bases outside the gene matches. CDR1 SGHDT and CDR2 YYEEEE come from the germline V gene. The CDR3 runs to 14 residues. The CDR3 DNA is TGTGCCAGCAGCTTAGGACTAGCGCGGCACGAGCAGTACTTC. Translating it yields CASSLGLARHEQYF.

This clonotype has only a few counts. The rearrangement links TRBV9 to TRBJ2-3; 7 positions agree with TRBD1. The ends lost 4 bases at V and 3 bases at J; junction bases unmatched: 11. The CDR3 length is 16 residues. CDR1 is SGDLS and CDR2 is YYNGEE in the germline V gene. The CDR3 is CASSFTRTGRTDTQYF. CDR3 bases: TGTGCCAGCAGCTTCACCCGGACAGGTCGGACAGATACGCAGTATTTT.

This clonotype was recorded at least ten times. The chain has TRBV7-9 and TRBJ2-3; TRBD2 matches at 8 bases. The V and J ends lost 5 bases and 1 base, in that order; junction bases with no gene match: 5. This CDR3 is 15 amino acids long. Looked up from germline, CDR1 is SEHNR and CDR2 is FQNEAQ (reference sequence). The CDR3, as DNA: TGTGCCAGCAGCCCCGGGAGGGCCGGCACAGATACGCAGTATTTT. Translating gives CASSPGRAGTDTQYF.

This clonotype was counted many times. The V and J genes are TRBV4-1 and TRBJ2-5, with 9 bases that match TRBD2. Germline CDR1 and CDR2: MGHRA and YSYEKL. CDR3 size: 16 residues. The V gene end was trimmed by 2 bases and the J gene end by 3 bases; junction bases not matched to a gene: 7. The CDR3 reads CASSQKGASGKETQYF. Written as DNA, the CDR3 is TGCGCCAGCAGCCAAAAGGGGGCTAGCGGGAAAGAGACCCAGTACTTC.

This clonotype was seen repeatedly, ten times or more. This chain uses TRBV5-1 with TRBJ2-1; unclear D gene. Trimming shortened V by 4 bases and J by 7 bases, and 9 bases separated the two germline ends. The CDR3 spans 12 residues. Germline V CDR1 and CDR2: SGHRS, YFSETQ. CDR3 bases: TGCGCCAGCAGCCGGAGTCCGAATGAGCAGTTCTTC. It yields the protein CASSRSPNEQFF.

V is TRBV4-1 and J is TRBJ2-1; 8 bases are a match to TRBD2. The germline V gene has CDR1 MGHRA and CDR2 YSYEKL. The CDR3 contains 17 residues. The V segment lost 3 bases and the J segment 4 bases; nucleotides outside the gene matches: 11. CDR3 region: CASSQIPGLGTYNEQFF. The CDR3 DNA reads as TGCGCCAGCAGCCAGATTCCGGGACTAGGGACGTACAATGAGCAGTTCTTC.

CDR3 protein: CASSLLAGELFF. The CDR3 DNA reads TGCGCCAGCAGCTTGTTGGCCGGGGAGCTGTTTTTT. This sequence joins TRBV5-1 and TRBJ2-2, with D uncertain. The germline V gene encodes CDR1 SGHRS and CDR2 YFSETQ. V lost 1 base, J lost 6 bases, and 4 bases lay in between. The CDR3 consists of 12 residues.

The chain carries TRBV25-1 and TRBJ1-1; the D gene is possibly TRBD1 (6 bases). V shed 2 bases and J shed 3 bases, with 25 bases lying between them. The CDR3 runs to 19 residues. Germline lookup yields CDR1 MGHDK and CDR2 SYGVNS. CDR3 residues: CASSEGGGQRRTLYTEAFF. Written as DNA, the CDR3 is TGTGCCAGCAGTGAAGGCGGGGGGCAGCGCCGGACCCTGTACACTGAAGCTTTCTTT.

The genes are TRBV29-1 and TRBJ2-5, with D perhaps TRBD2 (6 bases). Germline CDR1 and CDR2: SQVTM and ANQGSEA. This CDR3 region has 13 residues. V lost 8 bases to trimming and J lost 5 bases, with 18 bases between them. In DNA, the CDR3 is TGCAGCCCTGGGGGGTCCGGAGAGGAGACCCAGTACTTC. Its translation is CSPGGSGEETQYF.

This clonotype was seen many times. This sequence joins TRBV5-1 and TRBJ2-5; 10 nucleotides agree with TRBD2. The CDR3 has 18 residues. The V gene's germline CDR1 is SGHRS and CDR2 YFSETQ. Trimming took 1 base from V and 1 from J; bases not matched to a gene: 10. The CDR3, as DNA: TGCGCCAGCAGCTTGAGTTTTTCACTAGCGGGGTTCCAAGAGACCCAGTACTTC. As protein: CASSLSFSLAGFQETQYF.

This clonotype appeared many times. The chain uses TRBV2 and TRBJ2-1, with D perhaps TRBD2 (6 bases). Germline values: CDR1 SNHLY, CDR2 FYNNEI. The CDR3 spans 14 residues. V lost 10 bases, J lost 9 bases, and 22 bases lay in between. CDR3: CATPSLASGGEQFF. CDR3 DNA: TGTGCCACTCCATCCCTAGCGAGCGGTGGTGAGCAGTTCTTC.

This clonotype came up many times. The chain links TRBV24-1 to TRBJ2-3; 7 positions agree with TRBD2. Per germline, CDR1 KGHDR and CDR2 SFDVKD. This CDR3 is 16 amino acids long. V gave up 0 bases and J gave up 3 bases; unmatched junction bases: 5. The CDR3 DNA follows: TGTGCCACCAGTGATTTGGCTAGCGGTTTTACAGATACGCAGTATTTT. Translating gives CATSDLASGFTDTQYF.

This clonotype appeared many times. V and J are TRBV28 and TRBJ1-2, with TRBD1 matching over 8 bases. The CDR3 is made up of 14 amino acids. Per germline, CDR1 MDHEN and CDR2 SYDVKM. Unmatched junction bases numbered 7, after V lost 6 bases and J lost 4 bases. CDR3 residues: CASRTGAGVYGYTF. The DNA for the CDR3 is TGTGCCAGCAGGACAGGGGCCGGGGTCTATGGCTACACCTTC.

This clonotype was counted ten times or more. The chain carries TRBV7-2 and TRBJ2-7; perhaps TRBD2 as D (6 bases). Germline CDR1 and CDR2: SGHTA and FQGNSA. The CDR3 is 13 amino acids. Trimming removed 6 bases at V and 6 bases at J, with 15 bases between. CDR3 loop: CASSSGGLVEQYF. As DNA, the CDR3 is TGTGCCAGCAGTAGCGGTGGCTTGGTCGAGCAGTACTTC.

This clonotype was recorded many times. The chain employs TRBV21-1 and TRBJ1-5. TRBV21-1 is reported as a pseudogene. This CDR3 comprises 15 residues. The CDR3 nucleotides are TGTGCCAGCAGGCCTGCCCACGGGTTCGGTCAGCCCCAGCATTTT. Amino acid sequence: CASRPAHGFGQPQHF.

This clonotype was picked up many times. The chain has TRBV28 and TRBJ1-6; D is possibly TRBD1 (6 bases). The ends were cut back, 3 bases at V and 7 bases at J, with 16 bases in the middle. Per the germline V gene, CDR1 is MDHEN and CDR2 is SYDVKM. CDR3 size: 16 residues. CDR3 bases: TGTGCCAGCAGTTTTGGCAGGGGATCGTGGAATTCACCCCTCCACTTT. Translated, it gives CASSFGRGSWNSPLHF.

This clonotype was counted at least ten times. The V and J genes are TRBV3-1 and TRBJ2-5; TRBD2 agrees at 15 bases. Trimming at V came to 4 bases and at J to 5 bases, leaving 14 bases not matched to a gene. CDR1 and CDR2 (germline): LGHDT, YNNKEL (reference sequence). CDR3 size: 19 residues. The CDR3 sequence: CASSPHPGLAGGRGETQYF. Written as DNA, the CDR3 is TGTGCCAGCAGCCCCCATCCGGGACTAGCGGGAGGACGGGGGGAGACCCAGTACTTC.

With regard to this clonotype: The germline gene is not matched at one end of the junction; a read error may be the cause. CDR3 DNA: TGTGCCAGCATCCAAGATAGAGTTTCTGAGCAGTTCTTC. Encoded protein: CASIQDRVSEQFF. The V and J genes are TRBV14 and TRBJ2-1; D is undetermined. The germline V gene has CDR1 SGHDN and CDR2 FVKESK. The CDR3 totals 13 residues.

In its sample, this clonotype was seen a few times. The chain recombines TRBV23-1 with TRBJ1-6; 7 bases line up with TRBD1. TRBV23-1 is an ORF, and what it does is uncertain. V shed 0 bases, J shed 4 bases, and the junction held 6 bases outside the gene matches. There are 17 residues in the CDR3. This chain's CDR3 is CASSQSRGRPYNSPLHF. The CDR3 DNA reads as TGCGCCAGCAGTCAATCTAGGGGGCGGCCTTATAATTCACCCCTCCACTTT.